Presented here are 21 T cell receptor beta chains from one specimen sequenced in a study of blood T cell repertoires in COVID-19. Assay used: immunoSEQ multiplex PCR; TCRdb lists only in-frame clones, some missing. The top ten clones hold approximately 2% of a sample with more than 200,000 clones, 86% of them seen once. The sample was peripheral blood. These receptors were taken from a man aged 30-40 years with active or convalescent COVID-19.

CDR3 in DNA: TGTGCCAGCAGCTCCTCTCCGACTAGCACGCAGTATTTT. It specifies CASSSSPTSTQYF. The chain has TRBV7-7 and TRBJ2-3; 7 bases line up with TRBD2. The V and J ends lost 4 bases and 9 bases, in that order; junction bases with no gene match: 7. The CDR3 totals 13 residues. CDR1 and CDR2 from the germline V gene are SSHAT and FNYEAQ (reference sequence).

The chain uses TRBV15 and TRBJ1-6; weak D call: TRBD1 (5 bases). Trimming shortened V by 0 bases and J by 10 bases, and 13 bases separated the two germline ends. This CDR3 region has 15 residues. Germline V CDR1 and CDR2: LNHNV, YYDKDF (reference sequence). The CDR3 DNA follows: TGTGCCACCAGCAGAGATCCGGGGGGAAACTCACCCCTCCACTTT. Translation gives CATSRDPGGNSPLHF. The full variable domain, in which reference TRBV15 and TRBJ1-6 provide the parts outside the CDR3, is DAMVIQNPRYQVTQFGKPVTLSCSQTLNHNVMYWYQQKSSQAPKLLFHYYDKDFNNEADTPDNFQSRRPNTSFCFLDIRSPGLGDTAMYLCATSRDPGGNSPLHFGNGTRLTVT.

V and J are TRBV2 and TRBJ1-5; 11 positions match TRBD1. CDR3 length: 14 residues. J was trimmed by 6 bases and V by 8 bases; bases with no gene match: 6. CDR1 and CDR2 from the germline V gene are SNHLY and FYNNEI. CDR3 in DNA: TGTGCCAGCGGATGGACAGGGGGCTCTCAGCCCCAGCATTTT. This translates into CASGWTGGSQPQHF.

The chain has TRBV27 and TRBJ1-6, with 7 nucleotides matching TRBD1. CDR3 length: 16 residues. Trimming removed 5 bases from V and 7 bases from J; junction bases left unmatched: 11. CDR1 is MNHEY and CDR2 is SMNVEV in the germline V gene (reference sequence). The CDR3: CASSGDSIPYNSPLHF. The CDR3 DNA reads as TGTGCCAGCAGTGGGGACAGTATTCCTTACAATTCACCCCTCCACTTT.

V and J are TRBV11-2 and TRBJ1-1; D remains unclear. The CDR3 totals 13 residues. V lost 1 base and J lost 7, with 10 bases in between. CDR1 and CDR2 (germline): SGHAT, FQNNGV. The CDR3 loop is CASSLGGNFEAFF. CDR3 DNA: TGTGCCAGCAGCTTAGGAGGGAACTTTGAAGCTTTCTTT.

The V and J genes are TRBV4-3 and TRBJ1-1, with D maybe TRBD1 (5 bases). V lost 0 bases, J lost 4 bases, and 12 bases lay in between. Looked up from germline, CDR1 is LGHNA and CDR2 is YSLEER. The CDR3 runs 15 residues. CDR3 sequence: CASSQDSGITTEAFF. The CDR3 DNA is TGCGCCAGCAGCCAAGATTCAGGGATCACCACTGAAGCTTTCTTT.

CDR3 bases: TGTGCCAGCAGCGGACAAAGACAGGGGAATGAGCAGTTCTTC. It translates to CASSGQRQGNEQFF. This sequence joins TRBV7-8 and TRBJ2-1, with 8 bases fitting TRBD1. Trimming cost V 5 bases and J 7 bases; bases outside gene matches: 7. The CDR3 contains 14 residues. Germline CDR1 reads SGHVS; CDR2 reads FQNEAQ.

The gene calls are TRBV19 and TRBJ1-2, with D uncertain. Trimming removed 6 bases from V and 4 bases from J, with 12 bases in between. Germline assignment: CDR1 LNHDA and CDR2 SQIVND (reference sequence). The CDR3 extends over 13 amino acids. The CDR3 loop reads CASSPLRTYGYTF. The CDR3 DNA sequence: TGTGCCAGTAGCCCCCTTAGAACCTATGGCTACACCTTC.

The rearrangement uses TRBV7-9 and TRBJ1-5; no clear D. Deletions cut 0 bases from V and 7 bases from J, with 7 bases between. The germline V gene has CDR1 SEHNR and CDR2 FQNEAQ (reference sequence). The CDR3 extends over 13 amino acids. The CDR3 coding sequence is TGTGCCAGCAGCTTAGCAGAAGCACAGCCCCAGCATTTT. It is translated as CASSLAEAQPQHF.

The J gene is TRBJ1-2, the V gene TRBV19; the D is unclear. CDR1 and CDR2 from the germline V gene are LNHDA and SQIVND (reference sequence). V lost 1 base and J 8 bases, leaving 20 bases between the germline ends. The CDR3 sequence is 16 residues long. This CDR3 is CASSIVSGPNVKGYTF. The CDR3 DNA is TGTGCCAGTAGTATAGTAAGCGGGCCAAATGTGAAGGGCTACACCTTC.

The J gene is TRBJ2-2, the V gene TRBV7-6, with D perhaps matching TRBD2 (6 bases). V lost 1 base and J 0 bases, leaving 21 bases between the germline ends. CDR1 is SGHVS and CDR2 is FNYEAQ in the germline V gene. CDR3 length equals 20 residues. CDR3 sequence reads: CASSLGPRPVAVPNTGELFF. For the CDR3, the DNA is TGTGCCAGCAGCTTAGGCCCCCGCCCGGTAGCGGTACCGAACACCGGGGAGCTGTTTTTT.

This clone was seen just once. The J gene is TRBJ1-2, the V gene TRBV9, with 8 bases fitting TRBD1. Germline CDR1 reads SGDLS; CDR2 reads YYNGEE. This CDR3 region has 13 residues. V trimming: 2 bases; J trimming: 11 bases; junction bases outside the gene matches: 8. The CDR3 DNA follows: TGTGCCAGCAGCGTCGGAGGACAGGGTAGATACACCTTC. Amino acids: CASSVGGQGRYTF. The variable domain in full, completed from reference TRBV9 and TRBJ1-2, reads DSGVTQTPKHLITATGQRVTLRCSPRSGDLSVYWYQQSLDQGLQFLIQYYNGEERAKGNILERFSAQQFPDLHSELNLSSLELGDSALYFCASSVGGQGRYTFGSGTRLTVV.

The chain has TRBV3-1 (or the pseudogene TRBV3-2) and TRBJ2-1; TRBD2 matches at 7 bases. Per germline, CDR1 LGHDT and CDR2 YNNKEL (reference sequence). Trimming removed 4 bases from V and 13 bases from J; junction bases left unmatched: 10. The CDR3 spans 13 residues. The CDR3 sequence: CASSPHASGDQFF. CDR3 coding DNA: TGTGCCAGCAGCCCCCATGCGAGCGGGGATCAGTTCTTC.

J is TRBJ2-2 and V is TRBV7-3; 8 positions match TRBD1. J was trimmed by 2 bases and V by 7 bases; bases with no gene match: 3. The CDR3 spans 14 residues. CDR1 and CDR2 (germline): SGHTA, FQGTGA. CDR3 residues: CASMDRANTGELFF. CDR3 nucleotide sequence: TGTGCCAGCATGGACAGGGCAAACACCGGGGAGCTGTTTTTT.

This chain links TRBV13 with TRBJ2-7; TRBD2 is a possible D gene (6 bases). Germline V gene lookup returns CDR1 PRHDT and CDR2 FYEKMQ (reference sequence). Trimming took off 4 bases at V and 2 bases at J, with 15 bases between the two ends. The CDR3 has 15 residues. As DNA, the CDR3 is TGTGCCAGCAGCTCCCGGGCGGGGCCGACCTACGAGCAGTACTTC. This codes for CASSSRAGPTYEQYF.

The genes are TRBV27 and TRBJ1-5; D is unresolved. V lost 5 bases and J lost 3, with 11 bases in between. Germline V gives CDR1 MNHEY, CDR2 SMNVEV (reference sequence). CDR3 length equals 14 residues. CDR3 sequence reads: CASSPGQNNQPQHF. In nucleotides, the CDR3 is TGTGCCAGCAGTCCGGGTCAAAACAATCAGCCCCAGCATTTT.

The chain employs TRBV6-6 and TRBJ1-1; D gene unclear. V gave up 6 bases and J gave up 3 bases, with 5 bases separating them. This CDR3 has 11 residues. Germline-derived CDR1 and CDR2 are MNHNY and SVGAGI (reference sequence). CDR3 nucleotides: TGTGCCAGCAGCCCGTACACTGAAGCTTTCTTT. This translates into CASSPYTEAFF.

This clone came up a few times. The chain is built from TRBV4-1 and TRBJ2-7; tentatively, D is TRBD1 (6 bases). V was shortened by 0 bases and J by 5 bases, with 8 bases between the two germline ends. Germline CDR1 and CDR2: MGHRA and YSYEKL. This CDR3 is 13 amino acids long. The DNA of the CDR3 is TGCGCCAGCAGCCAAGATCCAGGGGACGAGCAGTACTTC. The encoded protein is CASSQDPGDEQYF.

This sequence joins TRBV19 and TRBJ2-3; 9 bases align to TRBD2. V shed 6 bases and J 0 bases; nucleotides not matched to a gene: 4. Germline CDR1 is LNHDA and CDR2 is SQIVND (reference sequence). The CDR3 contains 15 residues. The CDR3 here is CASRNSGGSTDTQYF. CDR3 nucleotides: TGTGCCAGTAGGAATAGCGGGGGCAGCACAGATACGCAGTATTTT.

A single count supports this clone. This chain links TRBV11-2 with TRBJ2-5, with TRBD1 identical over 7 bases. The V segment lost 3 bases and the J segment 5 bases; nucleotides outside the gene matches: 9. Germline V CDR1 and CDR2: SGHAT, FQNNGV. This CDR3 has 15 residues. In DNA form, the CDR3 reads TGTGCCAGCAGCTTGGGGACAGCCAACGCCGAGACCCAGTACTTC. Its translation: CASSLGTANAETQYF.

This rearrangement joins TRBV6-5 to TRBJ1-2; D might be TRBD1 (5 bases). This CDR3 has 15 residues. With 2 bases removed from V and 4 bases from J, the gap between germline ends came to 14 bases. CDR1 and CDR2 from the germline V gene are MNHEY and SVGAGI. The CDR3, as DNA: TGTGCCAGCAGTTACGGGGGGGTTGTGGGCTATGGCTACACCTTC. Its translation is CASSYGGVVGYGYTF.